This record covers a single T cell receptor beta chain. Its target is unknown. Method: immunoSEQ multiplex PCR; TCRdb's copy keeps in-frame clones and lacks some. The sample lists 70,000 or so clones; about 93% were seen once. The record originates from a study of PD-1 blockade in classical Hodgkin lymphoma. Notes on the study in general: Repertoire differences lack defined causes, possibly disease activity or prior therapy. Baseline TCR diversity was reportedly lower in newly diagnosed patients than healthy donors.

CDR3 size: 14 residues. V was cut by 2 bases and J by 6 bases, with 12 bases left in between. Germline V CDR1 and CDR2: MNHNY, SVGAGI (reference sequence). Time point: newly diagnosed, previously untreated cHL patient sample. Acting as the comparison were PBMCs from newly diagnosed, untreated classical Hodgkin lymphoma. This chain links TRBV6-6 with TRBJ2-3; D is possibly TRBD1 or TRBD2 (5 bases each). The receptor was isolated from a human donor with classical Hodgkin lymphoma. Sequenced sample: peripheral blood mononuclear cells (PBMCs). CDR3 sequence reads: CASSYGGPGDTQYF. CDR3 coding DNA: TGTGCCAGCAGTTACGGGGGACCAGGGGATACGCAGTATTTT.